This T cell receptor beta chain was found in a study of identical twins. One entry per CDR3 protein results from TCRdb running MiXCR on the 5' RACE reads. The data show fewer than 800,000 distinct CDR3 sequences, roughly 7.1% seen once. V lost 2 bases to trimming and J lost 0 bases, with 5 bases between them. CDR1 and CDR2 from the germline V gene are SGHAT and FQNNGV. The CDR3 runs to 14 residues. Study-wide points: Its conclusions, products of cross-sectional statistical analysis, did not come from following the same donors.

Comment on this clonotype: Its antigen remains unknown.

The data also belong to a second study, concerning yellow fever vaccine responses in identical twins.

The chain uses TRBV11-2 and TRBJ1-5; D uncertain. The source material was PBMCs. The source of this sequence is a woman in her late teens or twenties in good health. The CDR3 here is CASSLSSSNQPQHF. The DNA for the CDR3 is TGTGCCAGCAGCTTATCGAGTAGCAATCAGCCCCAGCATTTT.